This TCR beta chain was captured by sequencing in a study of Tregs in tolerant kidney transplant recipients. The table came from immunoSEQ multiplex PCR; TCRdb's copy has only in-frame clones and leaves some out. The sample shows more than 60,000 clones, around nine tenths of them seen only once. Sequences were derived from CD4+ T cells from blood, sampled before the transplant. The clonotype was recovered from a human donor who received a combined kidney and bone marrow transplant.

The CDR3 sequence: CASSTTGSSYEQYF. The DNA for the CDR3 is TGTGCCAGCAGCACGACAGGGAGCTCCTACGAGCAGTACTTC. The chain is built from TRBV5-5 and TRBJ2-7; TRBD1 matches 7 bases. V lost 4 bases, J lost 0 bases, and 4 bases stayed unmatched. CDR1 SGHKS and CDR2 YYEKEE come from the germline V gene (reference sequence). The CDR3 sequence is 14 residues long. The variable domain in full, with the rest retrieved from reference TRBV5-5 and TRBJ2-7, is DAGVTQSPTHLIKTRGQQVTLRCSPISGHKSVSWYQQVLGQGPQFIFQYYEKEERGRGNFPDRFSARQFPNYSSELNVNALLLGDSALYLCASSTTGSSYEQYFGPGTRLTVT.